One sample yielded the 21 T cell receptor beta chains listed below, sequenced in a study of glioma-infiltrating T cells after dendritic cell vaccination. Here immunoSEQ multiplex PCR was the method, and the copy in TCRdb shows in-frame clones only, minus some. The profile shows roughly 98,000 clones, approximately 90% of them singletons. Sequencing was performed on blood, taken before dendritic cell vaccination. The receptors here all came from a human donor with glioblastoma.

This clone came up once. The chain recombines TRBV11-2 with TRBJ2-2; D is unclear. Germline V gene data show CDR1 as SGHAT and CDR2 as FQNNGV. Trimming pared 0 bases from V and 1 base from J, leaving 12 bases between. CDR3 size: 17 residues. The DNA of the CDR3 is TGTGCCAGCAGCTTAGACAGGCCCTTCGGGAACACCGGGGAGCTGTTTTTT. Its protein is CASSLDRPFGNTGELFF.

This clone was observed many times. The rearrangement uses TRBV6-1 and TRBJ1-5; 8 bases agree with TRBD1. CDR1 is MNHNS, CDR2 SASEGT, per germline. The CDR3 consists of 15 residues. Losses at the gene ends were 7 bases for V and 2 bases for J; bases not matched to a gene: 7. The DNA for the CDR3 is TGTGCCAGCAATCAGGGGGCGGAGGGCAATCAGCCCCAGCATTTT. The encoded protein is CASNQGAEGNQPQHF.

The chain combines TRBV6-5 with TRBJ1-5, with 7 positions matching TRBD1. The CDR3 is made up of 14 amino acids. The trim removed 6 bases at V and 2 bases at J, leaving 4 bases unmatched. The germline V gene has CDR1 MNHEY and CDR2 SVGAGI. DNA of the CDR3: TGTGCCAGCAGCCCCGGGACAGGCAATCAGCCCCAGCATTTT. Residues: CASSPGTGNQPQHF.

The J gene is TRBJ1-2, the V gene TRBV9, with TRBD1 matching over 7 bases. CDR1 is SGDLS, CDR2 YYNGEE, per germline. The trim removed 0 bases at V and 3 bases at J, leaving 11 bases unmatched. CDR3 length equals 17 residues. CDR3 residues: CASSVDRGIINYYGYTF. For the CDR3, the DNA is TGTGCCAGCAGCGTAGACAGGGGAATAATTAATTACTATGGCTACACCTTC.

This chain connects TRBV2 to TRBJ1-1; D remains ambiguous. Between the trimmed V and J ends, which lost 8 bases and 1 base, there was a span of 14 bases. Germline V gives CDR1 SNHLY, CDR2 FYNNEI. The CDR3 loop spans 14 amino acids. The CDR3 loop reads CASCPSRGNTEAFF. DNA for the CDR3: TGTGCCAGCTGCCCTTCCCGGGGGAACACTGAAGCTTTCTTT.

The gene calls are TRBV27 and TRBJ2-7, with a tentative D call TRBD1 (6 bases). Trimming removed 5 bases at V and 3 bases at J, with 11 bases between. Germline values: CDR1 MNHEY, CDR2 SMNVEV (reference sequence). The CDR3 totals 13 residues. The CDR3 sequence is CASSAGQFYEQYF. CDR3 DNA sequence: TGTGCCAGCAGTGCCGGACAGTTCTACGAGCAGTACTTC.

This clone has only one observation. The rearrangement links TRBV6-1 to TRBJ2-7, with 8 bases identical to TRBD2. V shed 3 bases, J shed 5 bases, and the junction held 12 bases outside the gene matches. CDR3 length equals 16 residues. The germline V gene has CDR1 MNHNS and CDR2 SASEGT. In DNA, the CDR3 is TGTGCCAGCAGTGACCCACCCGGGGGGGCCGCTGACGAGCAGTACTTC. It codes for CASSDPPGGAADEQYF.

The chain joins TRBV7-2 to TRBJ1-2; D not certain. Deletions cut 2 bases from V and 4 bases from J, with 17 bases between. Per the germline V gene, CDR1 is SGHTA and CDR2 is FQGNSA. CDR3 length: 16 amino acids. The CDR3 DNA reads TGTGCCAGCAGCTTATCCCATATCAGGATCCTCTATGGCTACACCTTC. It yields the protein CASSLSHIRILYGYTF.

The V and J genes are TRBV6-1 and TRBJ2-1; 14 bases are a match to TRBD2. CDR1 MNHNS and CDR2 SASEGT come from the germline V gene. The CDR3 runs 15 residues. Trimming at V came to 4 bases and at J to 6 bases, leaving 2 bases not matched to a gene. CDR3 amino acids: CASSGTSGGFNEQFF. The CDR3 DNA sequence: TGTGCCAGCAGTGGGACTAGCGGGGGGTTCAATGAGCAGTTCTTC.

This chain connects TRBV7-9 to TRBJ1-1; TRBD1 is a possible D gene (6 bases). Trimming removed 8 bases from V and 0 bases from J, with 19 bases in between. The CDR3 extends over 16 amino acids. Germline loops: CDR1 SEHNR, CDR2 FQNEAQ (reference sequence). As DNA, the CDR3 is TGTGCCAGCGGACGATTAAACAGGGATATGAACACTGAAGCTTTCTTT. Encoded protein: CASGRLNRDMNTEAFF. Complete variable domain (other parts from reference TRBV7-9 and TRBJ1-1): DTGVSQNPRHKITKRGQNVTFRCDPISEHNRLYWYRQTLGQGPEFLTYFQNEAQLEKSRLLSDRFSAERPKGSFSTLEIQRTEQGDSAMYLCASGRLNRDMNTEAFFGQGTRLTVV.

The V gene is TRBV28, the J gene TRBJ2-3; 9 positions match TRBD1. Germline trimming cut 6 bases from V and 10 bases from J; bases unmatched to any gene: 14. CDR1 is MDHEN, CDR2 SYDVKM, per germline. This CDR3 has 15 amino acids. CDR3 loop: CASRTGTGTTKAQYF. The CDR3 DNA reads TGTGCCAGCAGAACCGGGACAGGGACGACTAAGGCGCAGTATTTT. The full variable domain, rest sourced from reference TRBV28 and TRBJ2-3, is DVKVTQSSRYLVKRTGEKVFLECVQDMDHENMFWYRQDPGLGLRLIYFSYDVKMKEKGDIPEGYSVSREKKERFSLILESASTNQTSMYLCASRTGTGTTKAQYFGPGTRLTVL.

The chain recombines TRBV7-9 with TRBJ2-5; possible D gene TRBD2, 5 bases. Trimming removed 2 bases from V and 4 bases from J, with 8 bases in between. CDR3 size: 13 residues. Germline CDR1 SEHNR, CDR2 FQNEAQ (reference sequence). The CDR3 DNA is TGTGCCAGCAGCTTACTAGCAAGAGAGACCCAGTACTTC. Protein sequence: CASSLLARETQYF.

J is TRBJ2-1 and V is TRBV30, with 10 nucleotides matching TRBD2. The CDR3 has 15 amino acids. The trim removed 5 bases at V and 2 bases at J, leaving 6 bases unmatched. Germline V gives CDR1 GTSNPN, CDR2 SVGIG (reference sequence). CDR3 loop: CAWGPLAGAYNEQFF. CDR3 sequence (DNA): TGTGCCTGGGGACCCCTAGCGGGAGCCTACAATGAGCAGTTCTTC.

This sequence joins TRBV7-9 and TRBJ1-5, with D possibly being TRBD1 (6 bases). CDR3 length equals 14 residues. Trimming shortened V by 5 bases and J by 3 bases, and 11 bases separated the two germline ends. Germline V gene lookup returns CDR1 SEHNR and CDR2 FQNEAQ (reference sequence). CDR3 DNA: TGTGCCAGCAGCGCGGACAGAATCAATCAGCCCCAGCATTTT. It yields the protein CASSADRINQPQHF.

This chain links TRBV7-3 with TRBJ1-6; D uncertain. The CDR3 sequence is 19 residues long. CDR1 and CDR2 (germline): SGHTA, FQGTGA. V was cut by 2 bases and J by 0 bases, with 17 bases left in between. CDR3 residues: CASSLARSAFRSYNSPLHF. The CDR3 bases are TGTGCCAGCAGCTTAGCCCGTTCAGCGTTCCGCTCCTATAATTCACCCCTCCACTTT.

V usage is TRBV19 and J usage is TRBJ1-4; 7 nucleotides agree with TRBD1. The CDR3 runs 15 residues. The trim removed 0 bases at V and 5 bases at J, leaving 3 bases unmatched. Germline V gene data show CDR1 as LNHDA and CDR2 as SQIVND (reference sequence). The CDR3 DNA reads as TGTGCCAGTAGTATAGAAGGGGGCCTAAATGAAAAACTGTTTTTT. This translates into CASSIEGGLNEKLFF.

V and J are TRBV7-8 and TRBJ2-7, with 7 nucleotides matching TRBD1. The germline V gene encodes CDR1 SGHVS and CDR2 FQNEAQ. The CDR3 is 16 residues long. V trimming: 4 bases; J trimming: 0 bases; junction bases outside the gene matches: 9. CDR3: CASSSNPGTVSYEQYF. In DNA form, the CDR3 reads TGTGCCAGCAGCTCCAACCCCGGGACAGTCTCCTACGAGCAGTACTTC.

The chain is built from TRBV29-1 and TRBJ2-3, with TRBD2 matching over 7 bases. CDR1 and CDR2 from the germline V gene are SQVTM and ANQGSEA. Losses at the gene ends were 8 bases for V and 2 bases for J; bases not matched to a gene: 13. The CDR3 runs 15 residues. The CDR3 nucleotides are TGCAGCCCTAAGGGGTTGGCGGGGGACACAGATACGCAGTATTTT. This sequence encodes CSPKGLAGDTDTQYF.

This clone was seen only a few times. The V gene is TRBV10-3, the J gene TRBJ2-7, with 7 bases fitting TRBD1. CDR3 length: 14 residues. Germline CDR1 and CDR2: ENHRY and SYGVKD. V lost 5 bases and J lost 0; bases outside the gene matches: 4. CDR3 coding DNA: TGTGCCATCAGTAACCGGGACAGCTCCTACGAGCAGTACTTC. Translated: CAISNRDSSYEQYF.

This chain links TRBV27 with TRBJ1-2, with D perhaps TRBD1 (6 bases). Germline CDR1 MNHEY, CDR2 SMNVEV (reference sequence). V gave up 7 bases and J gave up 0 bases, with 21 bases separating them. There are 17 residues in the CDR3. The CDR3 region has the DNA TGTGCCAGCAAAAACGGACAGCCCTATTCCGCTAACTATGGCTACACCTTC. It codes for CASKNGQPYSANYGYTF.

The chain recombines TRBV12-5 with TRBJ2-1; 8 nucleotides line up with TRBD2. With V trimmed by 7 bases and J by 6 bases, 17 bases remained unmatched. From germline, CDR1 is LGHNT and CDR2 FRNRAP. The CDR3 covers 17 residues. CDR3: CASAPAGAGGIGNEQFF. In DNA form, the CDR3 reads TGTGCTAGTGCCCCGGCCGGTGCGGGGGGCATCGGCAATGAGCAGTTCTTC. Full variable domain (rest looked up from reference TRBV12-5 and TRBJ2-1): DARVTQTPRHKVTEMGQEVTMRCQPILGHNTVFWYRQTMMQGLELLAYFRNRAPLDDSGMPKDRFSAEMPDATLATLKIQPSEPRDSAVYFCASAPAGAGGIGNEQFFGPGTRLTVL.